The source of this T cell receptor beta chain is a study of T cell clones after liver transplantation. This CDR3 contains 14 residues. Germline lookup yields CDR1 MDHEN and CDR2 SYDVKM. V was cut by 3 bases and J by 3 bases, with 12 bases left in between. Study observations and caveats: The donor-reactive repertoire was only partly measurable in a couple of subjects, lacking donor cells. Compared with third party-reactive sequences, donor-reactive ones declined more, independent of withdrawal success.

CD3+CD4+ and CD3+CD8+ cells were FACS-sorted from thawed unstimulated PBMCs. The data were produced by immunoSEQ multiplex PCR, yet TCRdb's version contains in-frame clones alone and is incomplete. The sample comprises 8,500 to 10,000 clones, over 60% of which are singletons, and more than 20% rests with the top ten. About this clone itself: No antigen is known for it.

This chain uses TRBV28 with TRBJ2-7; D is possibly TRBD1 (7 bases). The sequence was collected from a human patient who received a liver transplant. Among the T cells, some may be from the graft donor. The source material was CD8+ T cells from blood, sampled at the approximately 15-month timepoint. In DNA form, the CDR3 reads TGTGCCAGCAGTTTCAGGGGGGTAGGCTACGAGCAGTACTTC. Its protein product is CASSFRGVGYEQYF.